A selection of T cell receptor beta chains follows, all from one sample in a study of tumor-infiltrating lymphocytes in primary liver carcinoma. Via MiXCR, TCRdb re-called the multiplex PCR reads, giving one row per CDR3 protein. The data contain about 20,000 distinct CDR3 sequences, roughly three quarters of them seen just once; the ten biggest clones take up nearly 40%. Sequencing input: liver tumor tissue from sampling region 4. These receptors all come from a woman aged 25-40 years with primary liver carcinoma and hepatitis B virus infection. Each CDR3 is given with its conserved first and last residue. Each record gives: clone size, J gene, D gene, V gene, CDR3 length, CDR3 DNA, CDR3 protein. A D gene is named only where the DNA matches it firmly. Clone size is shown for a subset of rows, as once, few, many or a class of expanded clone.

NA,TRBJ1-2,NA,TRBV12-3/TRBV12-4,17,TGTGTCAGCAGTTTGACCGGGACACAGGAAGGGAACTATGGCTACACCTTC,CVSSLTGTQEGNYGYTF
NA,TRBJ1-1,NA,TRBV6-5,16,TGTGCAAGCAGTCACGGGGGCAGCGGAAGAGGAATTGAAGCTTTCTTT,CASSHGGSGRGIEAFF
NA,TRBJ2-7,NA,TRBV5-8,16,TGTGCCAACAGCTTGTTCAGGCGCGATATCTCCTACGAGCAGTACTTC,CANSLFRRDISYEQYF
NA,TRBJ1-2,TRBD1,TRBV19,15,TGTGCCAGTAGTCCACCACAGGGGGCTAGGTATGGCTACACCTTC,CASSPPQGARYGYTF
once,TRBJ2-1,TRBD2,TRBV12-3/TRBV12-4,15,TGTACCAGCAGCCTGTCCGGAACTAGCGGACTTAAGCAGTTCTTC,CTSSLSGTSGLKQFF
NA,TRBJ2-1,NA,TRBV11-2,18,TGTGCCAGCAGCTTACGTAGCGGCCACTCGCCTTCCTGCAATGAGCAGTTCTTC,CASSLRSGHSPSCNEQFF
once,TRBJ1-6,NA,TRBV6-1,17,TGTACAAGCAGTGCGGGTCGAGGGCCGGGGACCAATTCACCCCTCCACTTT,CTSSAGRGPGTNSPLHF
NA,TRBJ1-1,NA,TRBV5-1,14,TGCGCCAGCAGCTTTGACAACCGGAACACTGAAGCTTTCTTT,CASSFDNRNTEAFF
NA,TRBJ2-7,NA,TRBV11-2,15,TGTGCCAGCAGCTTAGGAGTTAGCGGTTCCTGTGGGCAGTACTTC,CASSLGVSGSCGQYF
medium-sized,TRBJ2-5,TRBD1,TRBV29-1,13,TGCAGCGTCGTCAGTTGGACAGGGGAGACCCAGTACTTC,CSVVSWTGETQYF
NA,TRBJ2-3,NA,TRBV5-4,17,TGTACCAGCACCGTAGACGGACACCCTCCACCCACATATACGCAGTATTTT,CTSTVDGHPPPTYTQYF
NA,TRBJ1-1,TRBD1,TRBV11-2,20,TGTGCCGACAGCGCTCGGGGCAGGGGGCGCAAGTGGTGGAGTAACACCGAAGCTTTCTTT,CADSARGRGRKWWSNTEAFF
NA,TRBJ1-4,NA,TRBV28,15,TGTGCCAGCAGGCCTTCCCGGGATAGGGGTGGAAAACTGTTTTTT,CASRPSRDRGGKLFF